This TCR beta chain stems from a study of blood T cells in healthy people across ages. Findings and limits, study-wide: With unsorted PBMCs, a conclusive comparison of naive versus antigen-experienced cells was not possible.

Combining a sample-barcoded 5' primer with a J-beta primer mix, a second PCR ran for 7 to 11 cycles. Each cDNA molecule received a tag from a template-switch adaptor that had 12 random nucleotides. Individual samples furnished no less than 2.5 million CDR3-containing paired-end reads apiece. TCRdb ran MiXCR on the 5' RACE reads and lists one entry per CDR3 protein. The sample lists 1.5 million to 2 million distinct CDR3 sequences, about 31% occurring once. This CDR3 is built from 16 residues. Trimming took 0 bases from V and 8 from J; bases not matched to a gene: 8. Per germline, CDR1 SGHRS and CDR2 YFSETQ. No fewer than 5.5 micrograms of total RNA were isolated from every sample. Turning to this clonotype: The antigen remains unidentified.

The source of this sequence is a woman aged 30 to 39 in good health. The source material was blood. This chain joins TRBV5-1 and TRBJ2-3, with TRBD2 matching over 11 bases. CDR3 loop: CASSLGELAGAGTQYF. The CDR3 DNA reads as TGCGCCAGCAGCTTGGGAGAACTAGCGGGAGCAGGTACGCAGTATTTT.